The TCR beta chain described here comes from a study of blood T cells in healthy people across ages (dated by TCRdb to 2015 to 2017). About the study as a whole: In model experiments, template switching captured about one uniquely barcoded TCR beta cDNA molecule for every two T cells. Age-related changes in TCR beta repertoire diversity were measured in the study by deep sequencing normalized with unique cDNA molecular identifiers. The donors were divided into four age groups: young (average around 17 years), middle-aged (about 40), aged (62) and long-lived (about 84). To avoid experimental bias, donors of different ages were randomly spread across the sequencing lanes. For two donors (one aged 18 to 30 and one aged 80 or older), the study analyzed two additional independent replicas of 1 million unique cDNA reads from the same blood draw.

A note on this clonotype: The specificity of this receptor is unknown. One junction end does not reproduce the germline sequence, and a read error may be involved.

Paper-wide results and their limitations: As age increased, observed TCR beta diversity per million T cells dropped in a roughly linear way, and a significant reduction was already evident by age roughly 36. Estimates of total diversity based on one million sequenced T cells were considered lower bounds and underestimates. Observed TCR beta diversity correlated strongly with the percentage of naive T cells measured by flow cytometry. Donor CMV infection status was unknown, potentially confounding age-related changes in expanded clonotypes. Bulk unsorted PBMC profiling prevented conclusive comparison of naive and antigen-experienced compartments. Compared with the aged group, more naive CD4+ T cells, fewer expanded clones and increased TCR diversity were shown by the long-lived group, suggesting age selection.

Systemically healthy Caucasian individuals from Russia, approximately 39 in total and aged roughly 6 to 95 years, were included as donors. Each donor gave 8.5 to 10 milliliters of peripheral blood, collected into EDTA-treated Vacutainer tubes. Ficoll-Paque density-gradient centrifugation was used to isolate PBMCs, with at least 6.5 million obtained per sample. Trizol reagent was used to extract total RNA from PBMCs, with at least 5 micrograms per sample. For every donor, flow cytometry on a PBMC aliquot measured the percentage of naive CD45RAhigh/CD27high T cells. Receptors were amplified or captured by 5' RACE. Instrument used: Illumina HiSeq 2500. A second roughly 7 to 11 cycle PCR used a sample-barcoded 5' primer and a J-beta primer mix. A unique molecular identifier was introduced onto each TCR beta cDNA molecule by a template-switch 5' adaptor carrying 12 random nucleotides. Each sample yielded at least 3 million CDR3-containing paired-end reads. First-strand cDNA synthesis was performed from all RNA using the Mint cDNA synthesis kit, with priming by a TRBC-specific oligonucleotide. Following uracil-DNA glycosylase treatment, a first 18-cycle PCR with universal primers M1SS and BC2_uni_R was performed on all cDNA. For the original study's pipeline: Each sample was normalized by randomly selecting 1 million high-quality reads, each carrying a distinct molecular identifier. Instead of being binned into consensus sequences, reads that shared molecular identifiers were thrown out. CDR3 identification, clonotype clustering and error correction used MiTCR with a Q25 quality threshold and the strictest error-elimination algorithm. Lower-bound total TCR beta diversity was estimated with a nonparametric unseen species model using Euler transformation. TCRdb reran the public reads through fastp at Q25 and MiXCR, keeping productive beta chains. Identical CDR3 proteins give one entry, which carries the most common genes and DNA. None of the V and J calls come from the authors' own analysis; TCRdb made them. The sample data list 1.5 million to 2 million distinct CDR3 sequences, and around 35% of these were observed just once. Of the sample, approximately 10% is held by the ten largest clones.

There are 14 amino acids in the CDR3, from cysteine to phenylalanine inclusive. The retained sequence is limited to the CDR3, 42 bases, with the frame set at the first base. From the germline V gene, CDR1 is MNHNS and CDR2 is SASEGT. The V gene is TRBV6-1 and the J gene is TRBJ1-6; TRBD1 might be the D gene, on 6 matching bases. Sequencing was carried out using blood. The receptor was isolated from a woman aged 25-40 years in good health. DNA sequence: TGTGCCAGCAGTTCAGGGGTATTGAATTCACCCCCCCACTTT. This yields the protein CASSSGVLNSPPHF.